The 15 T cell receptor beta chains below all came from one sample that was sequenced in a study of T cells after yellow fever vaccination. Each CDR3 protein is one row after TCRdb ran MiXCR on the 5' RACE reads. The table has 340,000 or so distinct CDR3 sequences, 9.5% to 15% seen once. The source was CD4+ T cells sorted from PBMCs, collected 15 days after the yellow fever booster vaccination. The receptors were gathered from a man in his late teens or twenties who received the YFV17D yellow fever vaccine.

This clonotype came up a few times. The chain combines TRBV20-1 with TRBJ2-3; TRBD2 aligns across 7 bases. This CDR3 has 15 amino acids. V lost 5 bases to trimming and J lost 2 bases; unmatched junction nucleotides: 10. In germline, CDR1 is DFQATT, CDR2 SNEGSKA (reference sequence). The CDR3 loop reads CSAESSSGHTDTQYF. In DNA form, the CDR3 reads TGCAGTGCTGAAAGCTCTAGCGGCCACACAGATACGCAGTATTTT.

This clonotype was seen more than once but under ten times. The rearrangement links TRBV11-2 to TRBJ2-1, with D possibly being TRBD1 or TRBD2 (5 bases each). V dropped 5 bases and J dropped 0 bases, with 20 bases sitting between them. The CDR3 sequence is 18 residues long. Looked up from germline, CDR1 is SGHAT and CDR2 is FQNNGV. Written as DNA, the CDR3 is TGTGCCAGCAGCACCCGGGACCCCGGAACAAGCTCCTACAATGAGCAGTTCTTC. Its translation: CASSTRDPGTSSYNEQFF.

This clonotype has at least ten counts. The CDR3 DNA reads as TGCAGTGCTAGAAGGGGCGGGGGGTTCTCCTACGAGCAGTACTTC. Its translation: CSARRGGGFSYEQYF. The chain has TRBV20-1 and TRBJ2-7; 8 bases map to TRBD2. The V and J ends lost 2 bases and 0 bases, in that order; junction bases with no gene match: 6. Looked up from germline, CDR1 is DFQATT and CDR2 is SNEGSKA (reference sequence). CDR3 size: 15 residues.

This clonotype was seen a few times. The rearrangement links TRBV18 to TRBJ1-2; unclear D gene. The CDR3 is made up of 15 amino acids. Germline V lookup: CDR1 KGHSH, CDR2 LQKENI. Trimming removed 6 bases at V and 8 bases at J, with 22 bases between. The CDR3 DNA sequence: TGTGCCAGCTCCGGGAAGCGGTCGAGTCTGCGGGGCTACACCTTC. This codes for CASSGKRSSLRGYTF.

Many counts were recorded for this clonotype. The J gene is TRBJ1-2, the V gene TRBV18; 7 bases fit TRBD1. Trimming removed 8 bases from V and 3 bases from J; junction bases left unmatched: 6. The CDR3 has 13 amino acids. CDR1 and CDR2 from the germline V gene are KGHSH and LQKENI. CDR3 residues: CASSPDRDYGYTF. In DNA, the CDR3 is TGTGCCAGCAGTCCTGACAGGGACTATGGCTACACCTTC.

In its sample, this clonotype was seen once. The chain combines TRBV12-3 or TRBV12-4 with TRBJ1-2; D is uncertain. This CDR3 has 15 residues. The V end lost 6 bases, the J end lost 2 bases, and 16 bases lay between the germline ends. The DNA of the CDR3 is TGTGCCAGCAGGGAAACCAGGAATGTAAACTATGGCTACACCTTC. This sequence encodes CASRETRNVNYGYTF.

This clonotype was recorded at least ten times. The rearrangement uses TRBV4-3 and TRBJ1-4; 7 bases align to TRBD1. CDR3 length: 15 residues. Germline V gene data show CDR1 as LGHNA and CDR2 as YSLEER. With V trimmed by 4 bases and J by 8 bases, 10 bases remained unmatched. CDR3 loop: CASSRLGGAEEKLFF. CDR3 coding DNA: TGCGCCAGCAGCCGACTAGGGGGCGCGGAGGAAAAACTGTTTTTT.

This clonotype was recorded many times. V and J are TRBV20-1 and TRBJ1-1; TRBD1 agrees at 7 bases. Germline V lookup: CDR1 DFQATT, CDR2 SNEGSKA (reference sequence). Trimming cost V 2 bases and J 10 bases; bases outside gene matches: 4. The CDR3 loop spans 11 amino acids. CDR3 DNA: TGCAGTGCTAGAACCGGGACAGTAGCTTTCTTT. Encoded protein: CSARTGTVAFF.

This chain links TRBV7-9 with TRBJ1-2; unclear D gene. CDR3 length: 14 residues. Germline values: CDR1 SEHNR, CDR2 FQNEAQ (reference sequence). Trimming removed 1 base from V and 4 bases from J, with 10 bases in between. CDR3 residues: CASSLVLGSYGYTF. The CDR3 DNA reads TGTGCCAGCAGCTTAGTTCTCGGGAGCTATGGCTACACCTTC.

The rearrangement links TRBV6-6 to TRBJ1-5; D not certain. Germline lookup yields CDR1 MNHNY and CDR2 SVGAGI (reference sequence). V lost 6 bases and J 3 bases, leaving 12 bases between the germline ends. The CDR3 spans 14 residues. The CDR3 region has the DNA TGTGCCAGCAGCCTCAGTGTAGACAATCAGCCCCAGCATTTT. It codes for CASSLSVDNQPQHF.

The chain employs TRBV20-1 and TRBJ2-3, with D possibly matching TRBD2 (6 bases). This CDR3 is built from 15 residues. From germline, CDR1 is DFQATT and CDR2 SNEGSKA (reference sequence). Trimming removed 5 bases from V and 2 bases from J, with 17 bases in between. DNA for the CDR3: TGCAGTGCTTCTCGCGGGACCCCGACCACAGATACGCAGTATTTT. This encodes CSASRGTPTTDTQYF.

This clonotype was observed a few times. This chain joins TRBV28 and TRBJ2-2; D remains ambiguous. The CDR3 sequence is 14 residues long. Trimming removed 5 bases from V and 6 bases from J, with 13 bases in between. CDR1 is MDHEN, CDR2 SYDVKM, per germline. CDR3 DNA: TGTGCCAGCAGTGCGCCGGGTCGATCCGGGGAGCTGTTTTTT. Its translation is CASSAPGRSGELFF.

The sample holds a few counts of this clonotype. V is TRBV7-6 and J is TRBJ1-6; maybe TRBD1 (6 bases). The CDR3 consists of 17 residues. The V and J ends lost 1 base and 0 bases respectively, with 10 bases between them. Germline loops: CDR1 SGHVS, CDR2 FNYEAQ. CDR3 region: CASSLGGASSYNSPLHF. The CDR3 DNA sequence: TGTGCCAGCAGCTTAGGGGGGGCCAGCTCCTATAATTCACCCCTCCACTTT. The variable domain in full, completed from reference TRBV7-6 and TRBJ1-6, reads GAGVSQSPRYKVTKRGQDVALRCDPISGHVSLYWYRQALGQGPEFLTYFNYEAQQDKSGLPNDRFSAERPEGSISTLTIQRTEQRDSAMYRCASSLGGASSYNSPLHFGNGTRLTVT.

V usage is TRBV5-4 and J usage is TRBJ2-1; unclear D gene. Germline V gene lookup returns CDR1 SGHNT and CDR2 YYREEE (reference sequence). CDR3 length equals 15 residues. V lost 4 bases to trimming and J lost 0 bases, with 11 bases between them. The CDR3, as DNA: TGTGCCAGCAGCGCAAGTTCTAGCTCCTACAATGAGCAGTTCTTC. This gives the protein CASSASSSSYNEQFF.

The J gene is TRBJ1-1, the V gene TRBV20-1; no firm D call. Germline lookup yields CDR1 DFQATT and CDR2 SNEGSKA (reference sequence). Trimming pared 5 bases from V and 1 base from J, leaving 11 bases between. The CDR3 runs to 13 residues. This CDR3 is CSAVPGTNTEAFF. CDR3 DNA: TGCAGTGCTGTCCCAGGTACGAACACTGAAGCTTTCTTT.